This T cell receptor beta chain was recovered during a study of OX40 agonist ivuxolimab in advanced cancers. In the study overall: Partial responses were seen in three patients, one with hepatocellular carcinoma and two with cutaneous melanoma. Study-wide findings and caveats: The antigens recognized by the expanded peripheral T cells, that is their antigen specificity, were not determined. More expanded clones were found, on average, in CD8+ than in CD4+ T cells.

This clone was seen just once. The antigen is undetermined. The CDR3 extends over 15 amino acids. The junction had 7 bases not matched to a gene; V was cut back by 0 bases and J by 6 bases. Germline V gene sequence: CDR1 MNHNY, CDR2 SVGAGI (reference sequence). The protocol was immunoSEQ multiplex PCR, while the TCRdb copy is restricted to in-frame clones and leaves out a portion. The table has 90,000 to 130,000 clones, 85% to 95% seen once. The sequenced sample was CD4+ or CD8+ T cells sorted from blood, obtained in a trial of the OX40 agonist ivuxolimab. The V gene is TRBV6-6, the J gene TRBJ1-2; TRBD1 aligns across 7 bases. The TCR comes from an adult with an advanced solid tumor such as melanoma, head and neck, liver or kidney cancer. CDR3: CASSYSVQGLDGYTF. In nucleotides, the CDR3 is TGTGCCAGCAGTTACTCGGTACAGGGGTTGGATGGCTACACCTTC.